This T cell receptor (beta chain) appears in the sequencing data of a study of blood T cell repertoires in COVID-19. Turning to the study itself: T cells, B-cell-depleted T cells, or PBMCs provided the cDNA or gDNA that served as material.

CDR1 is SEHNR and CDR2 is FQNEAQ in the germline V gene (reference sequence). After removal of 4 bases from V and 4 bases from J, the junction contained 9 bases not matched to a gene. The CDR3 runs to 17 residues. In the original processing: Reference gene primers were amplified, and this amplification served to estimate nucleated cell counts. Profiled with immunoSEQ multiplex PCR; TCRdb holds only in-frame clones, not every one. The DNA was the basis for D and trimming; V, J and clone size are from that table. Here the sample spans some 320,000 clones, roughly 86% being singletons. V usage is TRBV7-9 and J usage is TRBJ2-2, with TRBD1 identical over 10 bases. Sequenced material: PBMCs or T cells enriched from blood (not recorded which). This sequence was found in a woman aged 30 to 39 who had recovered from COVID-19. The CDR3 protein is CASSSPGTGDTTGELFF. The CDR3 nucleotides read TGTGCCAGCAGCTCGCCGGGGACAGGGGATACCACCGGGGAGCTGTTTTTT.